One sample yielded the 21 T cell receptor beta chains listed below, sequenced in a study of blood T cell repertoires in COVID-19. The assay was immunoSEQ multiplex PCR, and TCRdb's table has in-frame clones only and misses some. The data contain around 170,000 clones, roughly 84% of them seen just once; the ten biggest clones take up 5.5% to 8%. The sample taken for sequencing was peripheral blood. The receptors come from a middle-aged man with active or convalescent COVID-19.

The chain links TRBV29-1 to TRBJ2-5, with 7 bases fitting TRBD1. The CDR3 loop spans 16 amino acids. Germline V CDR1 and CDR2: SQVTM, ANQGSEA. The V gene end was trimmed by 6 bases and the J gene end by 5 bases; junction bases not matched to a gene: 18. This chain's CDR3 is CSVATGAGIGLETQYF. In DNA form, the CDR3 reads TGCAGCGTAGCTACAGGGGCTGGGATCGGGTTGGAGACCCAGTACTTC.

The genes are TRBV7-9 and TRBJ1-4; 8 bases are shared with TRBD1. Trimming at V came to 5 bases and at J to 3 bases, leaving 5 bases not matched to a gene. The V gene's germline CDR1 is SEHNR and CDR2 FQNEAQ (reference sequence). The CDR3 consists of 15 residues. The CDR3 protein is CASSTQGAANEKLFF. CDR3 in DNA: TGTGCCAGCAGCACCCAGGGGGCAGCTAATGAAAAACTGTTTTTT.

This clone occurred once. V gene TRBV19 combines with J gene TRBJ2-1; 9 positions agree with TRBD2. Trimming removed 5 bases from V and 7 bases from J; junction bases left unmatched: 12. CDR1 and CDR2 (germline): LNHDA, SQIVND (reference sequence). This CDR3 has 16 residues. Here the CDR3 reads CASSPQWGLAKNEQFF. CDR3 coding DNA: TGTGCCAGTAGTCCACAATGGGGACTAGCCAAAAATGAGCAGTTCTTC.

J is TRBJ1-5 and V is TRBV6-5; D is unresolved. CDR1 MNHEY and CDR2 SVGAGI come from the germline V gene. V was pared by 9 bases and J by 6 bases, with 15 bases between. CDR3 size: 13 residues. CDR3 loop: CARKPRGFQPQHF. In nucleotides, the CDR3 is TGTGCCAGAAAGCCCCGGGGTTTTCAGCCCCAGCATTTT.

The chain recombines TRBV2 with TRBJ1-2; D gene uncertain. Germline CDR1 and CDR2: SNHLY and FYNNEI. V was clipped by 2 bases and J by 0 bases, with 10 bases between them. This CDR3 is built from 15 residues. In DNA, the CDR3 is TGTGCCAGCAGTGAAATGGTGGTAGCTAACTATGGCTACACCTTC. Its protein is CASSEMVVANYGYTF.

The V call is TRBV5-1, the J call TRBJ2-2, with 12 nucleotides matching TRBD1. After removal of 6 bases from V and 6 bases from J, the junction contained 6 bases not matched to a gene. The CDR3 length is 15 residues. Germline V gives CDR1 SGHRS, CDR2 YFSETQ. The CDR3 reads CASNQGQGASGELFF. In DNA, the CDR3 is TGCGCCAGCAACCAGGGACAGGGGGCGTCCGGGGAGCTGTTTTTT.

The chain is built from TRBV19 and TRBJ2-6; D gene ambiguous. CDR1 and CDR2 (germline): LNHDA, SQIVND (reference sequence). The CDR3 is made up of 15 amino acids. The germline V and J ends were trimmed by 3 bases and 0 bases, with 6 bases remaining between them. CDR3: CASSMSASGANVLTF. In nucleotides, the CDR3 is TGTGCCAGTAGTATGAGTGCCTCTGGGGCCAACGTCCTGACTTTC.

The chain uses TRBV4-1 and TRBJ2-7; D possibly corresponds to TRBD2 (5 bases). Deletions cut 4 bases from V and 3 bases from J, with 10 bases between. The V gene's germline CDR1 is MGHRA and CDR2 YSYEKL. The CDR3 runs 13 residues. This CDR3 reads CASSRELNYEQYF. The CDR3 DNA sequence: TGCGCCAGCAGCCGGGAGTTAAACTACGAGCAGTACTTC.

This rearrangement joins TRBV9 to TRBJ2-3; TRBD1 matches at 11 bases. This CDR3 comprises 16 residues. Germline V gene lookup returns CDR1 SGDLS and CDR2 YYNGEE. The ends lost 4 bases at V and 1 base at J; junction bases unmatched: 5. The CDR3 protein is CASSPRTGGGTDTQYF. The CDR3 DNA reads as TGTGCCAGCAGCCCCCGGACAGGGGGCGGCACAGATACGCAGTATTTT.

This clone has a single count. The CDR3: CAWSPNRVRVYEQYF. The CDR3 coding sequence is TGTGCCTGGAGTCCAAACAGGGTTCGGGTCTACGAGCAGTACTTC. The rearrangement uses TRBV30 and TRBJ2-7; a weak D match, TRBD1 (6 bases). With 2 bases removed from V and 3 bases from J, the gap between germline ends came to 17 bases. Per the germline V gene, CDR1 is GTSNPN and CDR2 is SVGIG (reference sequence). The CDR3 is made up of 15 amino acids.

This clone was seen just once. DNA for the CDR3: TGTGCCAGCAGCCAAGGACTAGCGGGAGACGCAGATACGCAGTATTTT. It codes for CASSQGLAGDADTQYF. The V gene is TRBV7-3, the J gene TRBJ2-3; 13 nucleotides line up with TRBD2. Per the germline V gene, CDR1 is SGHTA and CDR2 is FQGTGA. The CDR3 is made up of 16 amino acids. V gave up 5 bases and J gave up 4 bases; unmatched junction bases: 6.

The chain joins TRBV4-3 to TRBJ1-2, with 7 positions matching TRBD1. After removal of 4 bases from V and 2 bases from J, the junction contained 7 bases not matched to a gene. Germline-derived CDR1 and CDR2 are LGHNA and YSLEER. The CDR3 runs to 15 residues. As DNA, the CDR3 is TGCGCCAGCAGCCCAGAGACAGGGACGAACTATGGCTACACCTTC. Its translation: CASSPETGTNYGYTF.

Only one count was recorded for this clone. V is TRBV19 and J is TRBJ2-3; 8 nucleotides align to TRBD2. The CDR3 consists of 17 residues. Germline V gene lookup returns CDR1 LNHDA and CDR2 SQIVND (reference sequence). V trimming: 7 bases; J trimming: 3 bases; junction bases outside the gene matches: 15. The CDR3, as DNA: TGTGCCAGTAACCTCCCAGGAGCGGGAGTTAGTACAGATACGCAGTATTTT. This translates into CASNLPGAGVSTDTQYF.

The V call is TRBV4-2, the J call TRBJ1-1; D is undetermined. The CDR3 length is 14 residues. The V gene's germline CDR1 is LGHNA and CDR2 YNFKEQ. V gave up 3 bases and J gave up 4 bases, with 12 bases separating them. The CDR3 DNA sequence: TGTGCCAGCAGCCATATCGGGGTGGGCACTGAAGCTTTCTTT. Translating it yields CASSHIGVGTEAFF.

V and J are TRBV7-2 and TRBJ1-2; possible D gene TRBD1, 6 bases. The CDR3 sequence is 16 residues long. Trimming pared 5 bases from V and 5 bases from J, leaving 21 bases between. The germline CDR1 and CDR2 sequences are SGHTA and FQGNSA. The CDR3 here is CASSIQSTGSPYGYTF. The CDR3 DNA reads TGTGCCAGCAGCATCCAATCTACAGGGAGCCCTTATGGCTACACCTTC.

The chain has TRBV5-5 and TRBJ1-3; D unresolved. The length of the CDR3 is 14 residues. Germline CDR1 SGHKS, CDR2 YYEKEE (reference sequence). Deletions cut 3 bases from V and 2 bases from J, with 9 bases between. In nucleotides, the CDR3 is TGTGCCAGCAGCTCGCCCCGGGCTGGAAACACCATATATTTT. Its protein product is CASSSPRAGNTIYF.

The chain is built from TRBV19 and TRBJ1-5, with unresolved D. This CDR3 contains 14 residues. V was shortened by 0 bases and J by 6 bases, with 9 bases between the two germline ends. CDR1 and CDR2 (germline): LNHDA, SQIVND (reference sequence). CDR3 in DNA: TGTGCCAGTAGTATAGATGGCCCCAGTCAGCCCCAGCATTTT. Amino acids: CASSIDGPSQPQHF.

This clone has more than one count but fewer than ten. This chain's CDR3 is CSVGTSGNTGELFF. The CDR3 DNA follows: TGCAGCGTTGGGACTAGCGGCAACACCGGGGAGCTGTTTTTT. The chain combines TRBV29-1 with TRBJ2-2, with 10 positions matching TRBD2. V was clipped by 4 bases and J by 2 bases; unmatched bases: 1. CDR3 length equals 14 residues. Per the germline V gene, CDR1 is SQVTM and CDR2 is ANQGSEA.

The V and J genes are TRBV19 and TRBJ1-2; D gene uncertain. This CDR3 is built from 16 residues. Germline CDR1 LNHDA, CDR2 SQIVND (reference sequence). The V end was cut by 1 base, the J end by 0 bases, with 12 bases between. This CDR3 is CASSIAAAPTNYGYTF. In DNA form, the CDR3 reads TGTGCCAGTAGTATAGCGGCGGCGCCGACTAACTATGGCTACACCTTC.

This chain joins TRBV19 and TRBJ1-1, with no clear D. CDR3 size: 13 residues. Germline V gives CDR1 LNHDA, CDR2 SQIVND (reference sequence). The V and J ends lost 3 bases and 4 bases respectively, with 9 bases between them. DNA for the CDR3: TGTGCCAGTAGTATGGTACTTGGCACTGAAGCTTTCTTT. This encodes CASSMVLGTEAFF.

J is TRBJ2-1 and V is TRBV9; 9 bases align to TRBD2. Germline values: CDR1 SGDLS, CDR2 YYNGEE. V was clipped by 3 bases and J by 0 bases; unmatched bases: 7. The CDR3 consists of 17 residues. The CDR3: CASSAAGGASSYNEQFF. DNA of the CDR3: TGTGCCAGCAGCGCCGCGGGGGGGGCCAGCTCCTACAATGAGCAGTTCTTC.